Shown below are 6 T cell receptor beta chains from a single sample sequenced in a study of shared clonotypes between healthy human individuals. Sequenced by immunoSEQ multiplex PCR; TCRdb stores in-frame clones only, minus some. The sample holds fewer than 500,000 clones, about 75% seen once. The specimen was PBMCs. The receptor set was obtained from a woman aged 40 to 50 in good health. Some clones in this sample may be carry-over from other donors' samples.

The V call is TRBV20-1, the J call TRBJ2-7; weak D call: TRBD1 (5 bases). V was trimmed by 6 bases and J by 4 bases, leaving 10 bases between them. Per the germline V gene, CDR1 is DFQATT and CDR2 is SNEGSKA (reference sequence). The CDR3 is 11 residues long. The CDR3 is CSAIDSYEQYF. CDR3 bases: TGCAGTGCGATCGACAGTTACGAGCAGTACTTC.

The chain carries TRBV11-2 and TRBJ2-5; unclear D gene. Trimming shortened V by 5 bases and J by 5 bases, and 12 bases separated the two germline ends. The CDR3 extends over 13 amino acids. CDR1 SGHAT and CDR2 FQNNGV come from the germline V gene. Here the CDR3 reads CASSRYSGETQYF. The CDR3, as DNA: TGTGCCAGCAGCCGATACAGTGGTGAGACCCAGTACTTC.

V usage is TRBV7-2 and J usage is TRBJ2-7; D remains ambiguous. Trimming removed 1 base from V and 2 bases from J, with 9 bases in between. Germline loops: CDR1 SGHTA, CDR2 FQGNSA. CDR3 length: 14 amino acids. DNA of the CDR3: TGTGCCAGCAGCTTAGAGGTGGCGGCCTACGAGCAGTACTTC. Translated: CASSLEVAAYEQYF.

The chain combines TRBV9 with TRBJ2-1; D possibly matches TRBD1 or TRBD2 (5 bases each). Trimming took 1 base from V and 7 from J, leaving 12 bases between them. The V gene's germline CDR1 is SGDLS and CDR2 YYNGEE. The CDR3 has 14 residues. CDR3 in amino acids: CASSVTGTPNEQFF. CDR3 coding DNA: TGTGCCAGCAGCGTAACCGGGACCCCGAATGAGCAGTTCTTC. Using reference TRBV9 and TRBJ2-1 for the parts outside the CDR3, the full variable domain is DSGVTQTPKHLITATGQRVTLRCSPRSGDLSVYWYQQSLDQGLQFLIQYYNGEERAKGNILERFSAQQFPDLHSELNLSSLELGDSALYFCASSVTGTPNEQFFGPGTRLTVL.

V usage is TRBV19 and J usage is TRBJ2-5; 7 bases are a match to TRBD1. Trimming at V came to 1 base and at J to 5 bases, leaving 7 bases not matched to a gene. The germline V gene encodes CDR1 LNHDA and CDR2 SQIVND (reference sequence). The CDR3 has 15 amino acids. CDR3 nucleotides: TGTGCCAGTAGTATAGCTCGGGACAGTCCGGAGACCCAGTACTTC. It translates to CASSIARDSPETQYF.

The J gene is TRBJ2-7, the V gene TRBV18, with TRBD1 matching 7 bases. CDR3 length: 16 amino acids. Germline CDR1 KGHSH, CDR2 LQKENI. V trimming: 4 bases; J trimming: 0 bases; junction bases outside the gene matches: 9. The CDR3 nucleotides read TGTGCCAGCTCACACGGACAGGACACTACCTCCTACGAGCAGTACTTC. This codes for CASSHGQDTTSYEQYF.